One and the same sample provided the 26 T cell receptor beta chains below, sequenced in a study of cytomegalovirus exposure and HLA in healthy donors. PCR employed 60 Vbeta and 13 Jbeta primers. Using immunoSEQ multiplex PCR, the repertoire was profiled, and TCRdb retains in-frame clones only, with some absent. Of roughly 150,000 clones in the sample, more than 70% were seen once. What was sequenced was PBMCs. The receptors come from a male donor in good health and CMV-seronegative.

The genes are TRBV6-1 and TRBJ1-6; D ambiguous. The V end was cut by 8 bases, the J end by 9 bases, with 20 bases between. Germline values: CDR1 MNHNS, CDR2 SASEGT. The CDR3 has 15 amino acids. CDR3 loop: CASPKRPGEASPLHF. The CDR3 DNA follows: TGTGCCAGCCCTAAACGTCCCGGGGAGGCTTCACCCCTCCACTTT.

This clone was recorded once. This chain links TRBV29-1 with TRBJ2-7; D not resolved. CDR1 and CDR2 from the germline V gene are SQVTM and ANQGSEA. V dropped 4 bases and J dropped 1 base, with 8 bases sitting between them. The CDR3 contains 12 residues. CDR3 protein: CSVAVESYEQYF. CDR3 coding DNA: TGCAGCGTTGCCGTAGAGTCCTACGAGCAGTACTTC.

J is TRBJ2-3 and V is TRBV7-3; D is unresolved. The CDR3 is made up of 13 amino acids. Germline V gene sequence: CDR1 SGHTA, CDR2 FQGTGA. V was trimmed by 1 base and J by 6 bases, leaving 8 bases between them. The CDR3 DNA reads as TGTGCCAGCAGCTTAATAGGCAGGGATACGCAGTATTTT. Protein sequence: CASSLIGRDTQYF.

The chain links TRBV19 to TRBJ1-2, with D perhaps TRBD1 (5 bases). The germline CDR1 and CDR2 sequences are LNHDA and SQIVND (reference sequence). The V gene lost 8 bases and the J gene lost 8 bases, with 24 bases spanning the gap. The CDR3 sequence is 15 residues long. Here the CDR3 DNA reads TGTGCCAGTGTGGATGGGGGGTCCGCTTATGAGGGCTACACCTTC. Encoded protein: CASVDGGSAYEGYTF.

The V gene is TRBV5-1, the J gene TRBJ2-3; D is possibly TRBD2 (5 bases). The germline V gene encodes CDR1 SGHRS and CDR2 YFSETQ. V gave up 7 bases and J gave up 6 bases, with 9 bases separating them. The CDR3 has 11 residues. CDR3 residues: CASFSGDTQYF. The CDR3 DNA sequence: TGCGCCAGCTTTTCGGGGGATACGCAGTATTTT.

The V and J genes are TRBV9 and TRBJ2-3, with 14 positions matching TRBD2. Trimming at V came to 3 bases and at J to 8 bases, leaving 8 bases not matched to a gene. The V gene's germline CDR1 is SGDLS and CDR2 YYNGEE. This CDR3 has 16 amino acids. The CDR3 protein is CASSERTSGGLGTQYF. In DNA form, the CDR3 reads TGTGCCAGCAGCGAGCGGACTAGCGGGGGGTTAGGTACGCAGTATTTT. The variable domain in full, with the rest retrieved from reference TRBV9 and TRBJ2-3, is DSGVTQTPKHLITATGQRVTLRCSPRSGDLSVYWYQQSLDQGLQFLIQYYNGEERAKGNILERFSAQQFPDLHSELNLSSLELGDSALYFCASSERTSGGLGTQYFGPGTRLTVL.

The table lists this clone with a few counts. The rearrangement joins TRBV30 to TRBJ2-1; TRBD1 agrees at 10 bases. This CDR3 is 15 amino acids long. The V segment lost 8 bases and the J segment 6 bases; nucleotides outside the gene matches: 13. Looked up from germline, CDR1 is GTSNPN and CDR2 is SVGIG (reference sequence). The CDR3 sequence is CARGPGGTGVNEQFF. CDR3 DNA sequence: TGTGCCCGGGGCCCGGGGGGGACAGGGGTCAATGAGCAGTTCTTC.

This clone appeared once. V and J are TRBV7-3 and TRBJ2-1; 9 positions agree with TRBD2. The length of the CDR3 is 15 residues. The V gene's germline CDR1 is SGHTA and CDR2 FQGTGA. V gave up 0 bases and J gave up 7 bases; unmatched junction bases: 4. CDR3 amino acids: CASSLTAGGLNEQFF. The DNA of the CDR3 is TGTGCCAGCAGCTTAACAGCGGGAGGACTAAATGAGCAGTTCTTC. Drawing the rest from reference TRBV7-3 and TRBJ2-1, the complete variable domain is GAGVSQTPSNKVTEKGKYVELRCDPISGHTALYWYRQSLGQGPEFLIYFQGTGAADDSGLPNDRFFAVRPEGSVSTLKIQRTERGDSAVYLCASSLTAGGLNEQFFGPGTRLTVL.

This rearrangement joins TRBV2 to TRBJ2-1; TRBD1 matches at 11 bases. V trimming: 6 bases; J trimming: 1 base; junction bases outside the gene matches: 5. Germline values: CDR1 SNHLY, CDR2 FYNNEI. This CDR3 region has 16 residues. CDR3 protein: CASRGQGGISYNEQFF. The CDR3, as DNA: TGTGCCAGCAGGGGACAGGGGGGGATTTCCTACAATGAGCAGTTCTTC. Looking up the rest from reference TRBV2 and TRBJ2-1 gives the full variable domain: EPEVTQTPSHQVTQMGQEVILRCVPISNHLYFYWYRQILGQKVEFLVSFYNNEISEKSEIFDDQFSVERPDGSNFTLKIRSTKLEDSAMYFCASRGQGGISYNEQFFGPGTRLTVL.

A single count supports this clone. The J gene is TRBJ2-5, the V gene TRBV27; weak D call: TRBD2 (5 bases). Germline CDR1 and CDR2: MNHEY and SMNVEV (reference sequence). Trimming shortened V by 0 bases and J by 2 bases, and 10 bases separated the two germline ends. CDR3 length: 15 amino acids. The CDR3 loop reads CASSLSGGRQETQYF. CDR3 DNA: TGTGCCAGCAGTTTATCAGGAGGCAGACAAGAGACCCAGTACTTC.

The chain links TRBV5-4 to TRBJ2-7, with D maybe TRBD1 (6 bases). The V end lost 0 bases, the J end lost 0 bases, and 10 bases lay between the germline ends. This CDR3 is 15 amino acids long. CDR1 and CDR2 (germline): SGHNT, YYREEE (reference sequence). The CDR3 loop reads CASSLGDRFSYEQYF. The CDR3, as DNA: TGTGCCAGCAGCTTGGGAGACAGGTTCTCCTACGAGCAGTACTTC.

The chain has TRBV7-2 and TRBJ2-1; a weak D match, TRBD1 (6 bases). Germline V lookup: CDR1 SGHTA, CDR2 FQGNSA. Trimming removed 4 bases from V and 8 bases from J, with 9 bases in between. This CDR3 has 12 residues. The CDR3: CASSSRGYEQFF. The CDR3 DNA is TGTGCCAGCAGCTCGAGGGGGTATGAGCAGTTCTTC.

The chain joins TRBV11-2 to TRBJ2-6; 8 bases map to TRBD1. V lost 4 bases to trimming and J lost 0 bases; unmatched junction nucleotides: 2. Looked up from germline, CDR1 is SGHAT and CDR2 is FQNNGV. The CDR3 sequence is 16 residues long. The CDR3: CASSSDRASGANVLTF. The CDR3 DNA follows: TGTGCCAGCAGCTCGGACAGGGCCTCTGGGGCCAACGTCCTGACTTTC.

The V gene is TRBV19, the J gene TRBJ2-1, with 7 bases lining up with TRBD1. CDR1 is LNHDA, CDR2 SQIVND, per germline (reference sequence). This CDR3 spans 15 amino acids. The V and J ends lost 6 bases and 12 bases, in that order; junction bases with no gene match: 17. CDR3 DNA sequence: TGTGCCAGTAGGGGAGTAAGGCCGGGACAGCTTTTGCAGTTCTTC. Translated, it gives CASRGVRPGQLLQFF.

A single count supports this clone. This sequence joins TRBV5-1 and TRBJ1-5; no firm D call. Trimming took 1 base from V and 5 from J, leaving 7 bases between them. The CDR3 contains 13 residues. In germline, CDR1 is SGHRS, CDR2 YFSETQ. The CDR3, as DNA: TGCGCCAGCAGCTTGATGGGCTATCAGCCCCAGCATTTT. It translates to CASSLMGYQPQHF. Filled out from reference TRBV5-1 and TRBJ1-5, the complete variable domain reads KAGVTQTPRYLIKTRGQQVTLSCSPISGHRSVSWYQQTPGQGLQFLFEYFSETQRNKGNFPGRFSGRQFSNSRSEMNVSTLELGDSALYLCASSLMGYQPQHFGDGTRLSIL.

This rearrangement joins TRBV2 to TRBJ1-1; TRBD1 matches at 7 bases. From germline, CDR1 is SNHLY and CDR2 FYNNEI. CDR3 length equals 13 residues. J was trimmed by 1 base and V by 5 bases; bases with no gene match: 1. The CDR3 coding sequence is TGTGCCAGCAGTAACAGGGGGAACACTGAAGCTTTCTTT. It translates to CASSNRGNTEAFF.

The genes are TRBV27 and TRBJ2-1; tentative D call: TRBD2 (6 bases). The CDR3 sequence is 16 residues long. The ends were cut back, 2 bases at V and 2 bases at J, with 13 bases in the middle. Germline CDR1 reads MNHEY; CDR2 reads SMNVEV (reference sequence). The CDR3 here is CASSLELAAPYNEQFF. Here the CDR3 DNA reads TGTGCCAGCAGTTTAGAACTAGCAGCGCCCTACAATGAGCAGTTCTTC.

This chain links TRBV14 with TRBJ2-1; the match to TRBD2 covers 10 bases. Germline CDR1 and CDR2: SGHDN and FVKESK. The junction had 11 bases not matched to a gene; V was cut back by 0 bases and J by 9 bases. The CDR3 extends over 17 amino acids. Here the CDR3 reads CASSQDLRLAGVGEQFF. The CDR3 nucleotides are TGTGCCAGCAGCCAAGATCTTCGGCTAGCGGGAGTCGGTGAGCAGTTCTTC. The full variable domain, with the rest looked up from reference TRBV14 and TRBJ2-1, is EAGVTQFPSHSVIEKGQTVTLRCDPISGHDNLYWYRRVMGKEIKFLLHFVKESKQDESGMPNNRFLAERTGGTYSTLKVQPAELEDSGVYFCASSQDLRLAGVGEQFFGPGTRLTVL.

This chain links TRBV28 with TRBJ1-5, with D uncertain. Trimming shortened V by 6 bases and J by 0 bases, and 9 bases separated the two germline ends. The CDR3 contains 14 residues. CDR1 is MDHEN and CDR2 is SYDVKM in the germline V gene. In nucleotides, the CDR3 is TGTGCCAGCAGATCCGGTGATAGCAATCAGCCCCAGCATTTT. Residues: CASRSGDSNQPQHF.

This rearrangement joins TRBV5-1 to TRBJ1-6; D gene unclear. The V gene's germline CDR1 is SGHRS and CDR2 YFSETQ. The CDR3 length is 15 residues. V lost 0 bases, J lost 6 bases, and 10 bases lay in between. CDR3 in amino acids: CASSLVQRGNSPLHF. CDR3 in DNA: TGCGCCAGCAGCTTGGTACAGCGGGGTAATTCACCCCTCCACTTT.

This sequence joins TRBV19 and TRBJ1-6; perhaps TRBD1 as D (6 bases). The CDR3 is 16 residues long. The V end lost 5 bases, the J end lost 4 bases, and 15 bases lay between the germline ends. Germline CDR1 LNHDA, CDR2 SQIVND (reference sequence). As DNA, the CDR3 is TGTGCCAGTAGTTTACAGGGTGACCGGTATAATTCACCCCTCCACTTT. Encoded protein: CASSLQGDRYNSPLHF.

CDR3 amino acids: CAILIGLAGMSTGELFF. The DNA for the CDR3 is TGTGCCATTCTAATAGGACTAGCGGGTATGAGCACCGGGGAGCTGTTTTTT. V is TRBV10-3 and J is TRBJ2-2; the match to TRBD2 covers 11 bases. The CDR3 is 17 amino acids. CDR1 is ENHRY and CDR2 is SYGVKD in the germline V gene. The V and J ends lost 9 bases and 4 bases, in that order; junction bases with no gene match: 13.

This rearrangement joins TRBV11-2 to TRBJ1-5; 9 bases align to TRBD1. This CDR3 is built from 14 residues. Germline loops: CDR1 SGHAT, CDR2 FQNNGV. V dropped 5 bases and J dropped 5; count of bases not matched to a gene: 4. In DNA, the CDR3 is TGTGCCAGCAGCGAACAGGGGGCGGATCAGCCCCAGCATTTT. This encodes CASSEQGADQPQHF.

The sample holds one count of this clone. The chain employs TRBV6-5 and TRBJ2-3; TRBD2 aligns across 8 bases. The germline V gene encodes CDR1 MNHEY and CDR2 SVGAGI. V lost 6 bases to trimming and J lost 5 bases; unmatched junction nucleotides: 7. CDR3 length equals 14 residues. Written as DNA, the CDR3 is TGTGCCAGCAGCGAGCGGGAGTCGAGAGATACGCAGTATTTT. It codes for CASSERESRDTQYF.

This clone has only one observation. A read error may produce the germline difference seen at one junction end. This rearrangement joins TRBV4-1 to TRBJ2-1; 8 bases are shared with TRBD2. This CDR3 spans 16 amino acids. Germline CDR1 MGHRA, CDR2 YSYEKL. The CDR3 sequence: CASSQGSGGAYYEQFF. CDR3 bases: TGCGCCAGCAGCCAAGGATCGGGGGGGGCCTACTATGAGCAGTTCTTC.

This clone has only a few counts. The chain has TRBV2 and TRBJ1-5; D might be TRBD1 (6 bases). CDR3 size: 15 residues. V was cut by 8 bases and J by 2 bases, with 16 bases left in between. Germline V gene sequence: CDR1 SNHLY, CDR2 FYNNEI. As DNA, the CDR3 is TGTGCCAGCCGAAACCAGGGGTTGGGCAATCAGCCCCAGCATTTT. Encoded protein: CASRNQGLGNQPQHF.